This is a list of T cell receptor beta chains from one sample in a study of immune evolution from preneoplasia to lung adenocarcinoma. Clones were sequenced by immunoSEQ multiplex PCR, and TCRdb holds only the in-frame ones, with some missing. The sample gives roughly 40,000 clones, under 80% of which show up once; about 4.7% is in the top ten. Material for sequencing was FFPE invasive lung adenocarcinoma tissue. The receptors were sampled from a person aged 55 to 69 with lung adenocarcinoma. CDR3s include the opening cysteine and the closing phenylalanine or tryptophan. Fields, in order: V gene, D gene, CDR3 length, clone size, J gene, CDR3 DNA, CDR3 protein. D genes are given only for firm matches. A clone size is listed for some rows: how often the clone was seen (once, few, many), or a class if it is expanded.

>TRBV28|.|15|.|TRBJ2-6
TGTGCCAGCAGTTTATGGAGGGACGGGGCCAACGTCCTGACTTTC
CASSLWRDGANVLTF
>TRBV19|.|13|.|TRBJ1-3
TGTGCCACCCAAAGATCCCCTGGAAACACCATATATTTT
CATQRSPGNTIYF
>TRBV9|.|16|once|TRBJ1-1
TGTGCCAGCAGCGTAGGAGCAGGCGGGGGAAACACTGAAGCTTTCTTT
CASSVGAGGGNTEAFF
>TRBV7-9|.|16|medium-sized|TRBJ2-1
TGTGCCAGCAGCCCTCAAGGGGGGGAATTGATGGATGAGCAGTTCTTC
CASSPQGGELMDEQFF
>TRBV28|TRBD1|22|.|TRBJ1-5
TGTGCCAGCAGTTTGCCTCGGGGGACAGGGGTCATGGGGGTAGATAGCAATCAGCCCCAGCATTTT
CASSLPRGTGVMGVDSNQPQHF
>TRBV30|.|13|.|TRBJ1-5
TGTGCCTGGAGTGTAGATAGCAATCAGCCCCAGCATTTT
CAWSVDSNQPQHF
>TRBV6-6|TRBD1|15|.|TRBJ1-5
TGTGCCAGCAGTTATGGAGACAGGGACTATCAGCCCCAGCATTTT
CASSYGDRDYQPQHF
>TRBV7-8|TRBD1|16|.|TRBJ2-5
TGTGCCAGCAGCTTAGCCTGGGGCAGGGGGATAGAGACCCAGTACTTC
CASSLAWGRGIETQYF
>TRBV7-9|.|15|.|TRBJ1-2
TGTGCCAGCAGCTCCAACAGGCTTGCTAACTATGGCTACACCTTC
CASSSNRLANYGYTF
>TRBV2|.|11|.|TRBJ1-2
TGTGCCAGCAGTGGGCACTATGGCTACACCTTC
CASSGHYGYTF
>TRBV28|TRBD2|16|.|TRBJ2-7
TGTGCCAGCAGCTTCACCTTAGCGGGACTAACTTACGAGCAGTACTTC
CASSFTLAGLTYEQYF
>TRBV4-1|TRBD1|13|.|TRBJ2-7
TGCGCCAGCAGACCGACAGGGAGCCACGAGCAGTACTTC
CASRPTGSHEQYF
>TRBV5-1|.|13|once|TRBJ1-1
TGCGCCAGCAGCTTGGGACAGGCCACTGAAGCTTTCTTT
CASSLGQATEAFF
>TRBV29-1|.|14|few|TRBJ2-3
TGCAGCGCCCCGGGACCGAAAAGCACAGATACGCAGTATTTT
CSAPGPKSTDTQYF
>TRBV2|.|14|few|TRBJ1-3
TGTGCCAGCAGTGACCGTGGACGAGGAAACACCATATATTTT
CASSDRGRGNTIYF
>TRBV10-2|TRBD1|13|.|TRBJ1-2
TGCGCCAGCAGCGGGACAGGGGACTATGGCTACACCTTC
CASSGTGDYGYTF
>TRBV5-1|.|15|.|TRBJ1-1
TGCGCCAGCAGCTTCGCTGACCGTGTCAACACTGAAGCTTTCTTT
CASSFADRVNTEAFF
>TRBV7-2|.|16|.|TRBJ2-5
TGTGCCAGCAGTTTAGTAGGATGGGGGATCACAGAGACCCAGTACTTC
CASSLVGWGITETQYF
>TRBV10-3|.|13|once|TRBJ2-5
TGTGCCATCACCCGGGGCCCGCAAGAGACCCAGTACTTC
CAITRGPQETQYF
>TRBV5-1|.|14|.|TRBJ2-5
TGCGCCAGCAGCTCAGCCGGGACTCAAGAGACCCAGTACTTC
CASSSAGTQETQYF
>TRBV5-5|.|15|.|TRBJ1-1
TGTGCCAGCAGCTTTCTTGGGGAGGAGAGTACTGAAGCTTTCTTT
CASSFLGEESTEAFF
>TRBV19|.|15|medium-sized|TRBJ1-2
TGTGCCAGTACCTTAGACGGCCGGGGAAACTATGGCTACACCTTC
CASTLDGRGNYGYTF
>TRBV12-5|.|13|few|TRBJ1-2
TGTGCTAGTGGGACCCAGACAGACTATGGCTACACCTTC
CASGTQTDYGYTF
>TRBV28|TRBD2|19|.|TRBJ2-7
TGTGCCAGCAGTTTCGGGACTAGCGGGATCGGCGGAAAAGTCTACGAGCAGTACTTC
CASSFGTSGIGGKVYEQYF
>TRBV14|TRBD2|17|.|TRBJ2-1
TGTGCCAGCAGCCGAAAGTTCGGACTAGCGGGGGACAATGAGCAGTTCTTC
CASSRKFGLAGDNEQFF
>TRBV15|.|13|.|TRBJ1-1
TGTGCCACTTCCCGTACGCCCGGCACTGAAGCTTTCTTT
CATSRTPGTEAFF
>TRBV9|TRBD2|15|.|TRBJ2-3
TGTGCCAGCAGCGTAGCTAGCGGGACCACAGATACGCAGTATTTT
CASSVASGTTDTQYF
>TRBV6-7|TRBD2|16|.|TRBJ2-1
TGTGCCAGCAGTTACGATGGCACTAGCGGGGACAATGAGCAGTTCTTC
CASSYDGTSGDNEQFF
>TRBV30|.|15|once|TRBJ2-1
TGTGCCTCGGATCGTACGGCGGAGCGATACAATGAGCAGTTCTTC
CASDRTAERYNEQFF
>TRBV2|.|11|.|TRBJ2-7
TGTGCCAGCAGTGAAACCCACGAGCAGTACTTC
CASSETHEQYF
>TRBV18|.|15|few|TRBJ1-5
TGTGCCAGCTCACCACGGGGAGACGGCAATCAGCCCCAGCATTTT
CASSPRGDGNQPQHF
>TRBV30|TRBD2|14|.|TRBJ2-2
TGTGCCTGGCGGGGGGGATCGAACACCGGGGAGCTGTTTTTT
CAWRGGSNTGELFF
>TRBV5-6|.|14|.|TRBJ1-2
TGTGCCAGCAGCTCACCGGTCCTGAACTATGGCTACACCTTC
CASSSPVLNYGYTF
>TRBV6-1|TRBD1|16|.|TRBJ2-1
TGTGCCAGCAGTGATGAAGCAGGGGGCACCTACAATGAGCAGTTCTTC
CASSDEAGGTYNEQFF
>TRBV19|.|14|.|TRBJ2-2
TGTGCCAGTCAAAAGGGACAGAACACCGGGGAGCTGTTTTTT
CASQKGQNTGELFF
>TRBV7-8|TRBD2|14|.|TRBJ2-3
TGTGCCAGCAGCCCTAGCGGGAGCGGTCTTACGCAGTATTTT
CASSPSGSGLTQYF
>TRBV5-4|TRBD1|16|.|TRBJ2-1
TGTGCCAGCAGCGGCCGTCGAGACAGGGTCTACAATGAGCAGTTCTTC
CASSGRRDRVYNEQFF
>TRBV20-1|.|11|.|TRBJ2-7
TGCAGTGCTGTCCCGGGGTACGAGCAGTACTTC
CSAVPGYEQYF
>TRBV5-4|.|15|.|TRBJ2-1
TGTGCCAGCAGCAGGGACACTAGCGATCTATCAGAGCAGTTCTTC
CASSRDTSDLSEQFF
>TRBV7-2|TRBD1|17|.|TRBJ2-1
TGTGCCAGCAGCTTAGCGGGGACAGGGGGCGCGGGCAATGAGCAGTTCTTC
CASSLAGTGGAGNEQFF
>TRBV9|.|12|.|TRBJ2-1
TGTGCCAGCAGCGTAGACGGCAATGAGCAGTTCTTC
CASSVDGNEQFF
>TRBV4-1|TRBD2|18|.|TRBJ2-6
TGCGCCAGCAGCCAAGGGGCTAGCGGGAGGGTCGGGGCCAACGTCCTGACTTTC
CASSQGASGRVGANVLTF
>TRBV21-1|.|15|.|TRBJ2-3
TGTGCCAGCAGCCTGTCGGGAGGGAGCACAGATACGCAGTATTTT
CASSLSGGSTDTQYF
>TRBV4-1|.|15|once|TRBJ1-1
TGCGCCAGCAGCCAAGATCCTCAGGCAGGCACTGAAGCTTTCTTT
CASSQDPQAGTEAFF
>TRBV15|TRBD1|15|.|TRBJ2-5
TGTGCCACCAGCAGTACAGGGGAAGGAGGCGAGACCCAGTACTTC
CATSSTGEGGETQYF
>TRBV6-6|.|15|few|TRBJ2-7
TGTGCCAGCAGTTACGTTGGGGTAACCTCCGGGCAGCAGTACTTC
CASSYVGVTSGQQYF
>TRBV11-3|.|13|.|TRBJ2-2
TGTGCCAGCAGCTTAGATGGGGCCGGGGAGCTGTTTTTT
CASSLDGAGELFF
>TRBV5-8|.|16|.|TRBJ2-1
TGTGCCAGCAGCTTAAGCCGATATATGAACCGCAATGAGCAGTTCTTC
CASSLSRYMNRNEQFF
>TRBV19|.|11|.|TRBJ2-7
TGTGCCAGTAGTATGGGTTACGAGCAGTACTTC
CASSMGYEQYF
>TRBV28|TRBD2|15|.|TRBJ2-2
TGTGCCAGCAGTGCCTCTAGCGGGAGGGCCTGGGAGCTGTTTTTT
CASSASSGRAWELFF
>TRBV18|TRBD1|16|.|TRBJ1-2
TGTGCCAGCTCACGGGACAGGGGGCGATTTAACTATGGCTACACCTTC
CASSRDRGRFNYGYTF
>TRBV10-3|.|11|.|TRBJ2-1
TGTGCCACCCGGGGGAGAGATGAGCAGTTCTTC
CATRGRDEQFF